This is a list of T cell receptor beta chains from one sample in a study of human T cells and chemical hapten exposure. TCRdb reprocessed the RACE reads with MiXCR, giving one entry per CDR3 protein. The data hold 75,000 to 95,000 distinct CDR3 sequences, with about 10% observed a single time. Sequences were derived from whole blood, sampled in connection with sensitization to the hapten diphenylcyclopropenone (DPC). Every receptor here comes from a man aged 35-49 years with alopecia areata. Some clones in this sample may be carry-over from other donors' samples. Each CDR3 is given with its conserved first and last residue. A D gene is named only where the DNA matches it firmly. Clone sizes are given selectively: once, few, many, or a class where the clone is expanded.

few	TRBD2	TRBJ2-2	TRBV10-3	TGTGCCATCAAGAGCGGCGGGAGCTATAACGGGGAGCTGTTTTTT	CAIKSGGSYNGELFF
many	.	TRBJ2-7	TRBV12-3/TRBV12-4	TGTGCCAGCAGCACCTACTTCTACGAGCAGTACTTC	CASSTYFYEQYF
.	.	TRBJ1-6	TRBV4-3	TGCGCCAGCAGCCAAGCAGGGAATTCACCCCTCCACTTT	CASSQAGNSPLHF
few	.	TRBJ1-5	TRBV6-5	TGTGCCAGCAAAGAGGGGTACGGCAATCAGCCCCAGCATTTT	CASKEGYGNQPQHF
.	TRBD1	TRBJ2-1	TRBV12-3/TRBV12-4	TGTGCCACCCGAGGGGACAGGGGGCGCAATGAGCAGTTCTTC	CATRGDRGRNEQFF
many	.	TRBJ2-1	TRBV14	TGTGCCAGCAGCCAAGATCTCCTAGCCCTACCATCTTACAATGAGCAGTTCTTC	CASSQDLLALPSYNEQFF
.	.	TRBJ1-1	TRBV12-3/TRBV12-4	TGTGCCAGCAGTTTCTGGGGAAGGGAGTACACTGAAGCTTTCTTT	CASSFWGREYTEAFF
.	.	TRBJ2-3	TRBV20-1	TGCAGTGCCCCTAGCATCTTAGGAAATACGCAGTATTTT	CSAPSILGNTQYF
.	.	TRBJ2-1	TRBV6-2/TRBV6-3	TGTGCCAGCAGTTACTCGGGGGGTCCCTACAATGAGCAGTTCTTC	CASSYSGGPYNEQFF
few	TRBD1	TRBJ2-6	TRBV7-9	TGTGCCAGCAGCCGGACAGGGGTCTCTGGGGCCAACGTCCTGACTTTC	CASSRTGVSGANVLTF
.	.	TRBJ1-1	TRBV28	TGTGCCAGCAGTAGTCTGCGCGATTTAACTGAAGCTTTCTTT	CASSSLRDLTEAFF
many	TRBD2	TRBJ2-3	TRBV20-1	TGCAGTGCTCCCTTAGCGGGAGGTACAGATACGCAGTATTTT	CSAPLAGGTDTQYF
.	.	TRBJ2-2	TRBV19	TGTGCCAGTAGTAATCAGAGGGCCGGGGAGCTGTTTTTT	CASSNQRAGELFF
many	.	TRBJ1-4	TRBV5-6	TGTGCCAGCAGCTTGAGGGCAGGGCGAGATGAAAAACTGTTTTTT	CASSLRAGRDEKLFF
few	TRBD1	TRBJ2-6	TRBV28	TGTGCCAGCAGTGTCGGACAGGCCGAGCTGACTTTC	CASSVGQAELTF
.	.	TRBJ1-5	TRBV6-1	TGTGCCAGCAAACAAACGGGAGGGCGGAGGCCCCAGCATTTT	CASKQTGGRRPQHF
.	.	TRBJ2-3	TRBV6-1	TGTGCCAGCAGACCCCTGAACACAGATACGCAGTATTTT	CASRPLNTDTQYF
few	.	TRBJ2-5	TRBV7-2	TGTGCCAGCAGCTTAGGCGGGGGCGAGGGAGAGACCCAGTACTTC	CASSLGGGEGETQYF
few	.	TRBJ2-2	TRBV6-4	TGTGCCAGCAGCCGGCAGTCGGGCACCGGGGAGCTGTTTTTT	CASSRQSGTGELFF
few	.	TRBJ2-5	TRBV12-3/TRBV12-4	TGTGCCAGCAGTTCGGAGGAGACCCAGTACTTC	CASSSEETQYF